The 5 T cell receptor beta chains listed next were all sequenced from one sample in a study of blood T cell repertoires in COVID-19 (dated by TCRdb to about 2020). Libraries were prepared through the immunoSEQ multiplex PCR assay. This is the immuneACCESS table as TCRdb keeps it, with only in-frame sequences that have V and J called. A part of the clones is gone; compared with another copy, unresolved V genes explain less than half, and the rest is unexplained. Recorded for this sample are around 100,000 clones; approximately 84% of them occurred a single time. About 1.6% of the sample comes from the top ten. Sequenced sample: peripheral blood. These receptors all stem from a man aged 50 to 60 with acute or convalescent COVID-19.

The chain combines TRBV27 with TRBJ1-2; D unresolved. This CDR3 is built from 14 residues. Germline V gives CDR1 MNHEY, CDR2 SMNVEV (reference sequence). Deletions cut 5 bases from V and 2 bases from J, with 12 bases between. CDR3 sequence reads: CASSRQTPNYGYTF. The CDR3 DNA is TGTGCCAGCAGTAGACAAACCCCCAACTATGGCTACACCTTC.

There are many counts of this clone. The CDR3 loop is CASSEGTGYDNSPLHF. The DNA of the CDR3 is TGTGCCAGCAGTGAAGGGACAGGGTATGATAATTCACCCCTCCACTTT. This chain uses TRBV2 with TRBJ1-6, with 8 bases lining up with TRBD1. V lost 1 base to trimming and J lost 5 bases; unmatched junction nucleotides: 4. The CDR3 is 16 residues long. Germline V CDR1 and CDR2: SNHLY, FYNNEI.

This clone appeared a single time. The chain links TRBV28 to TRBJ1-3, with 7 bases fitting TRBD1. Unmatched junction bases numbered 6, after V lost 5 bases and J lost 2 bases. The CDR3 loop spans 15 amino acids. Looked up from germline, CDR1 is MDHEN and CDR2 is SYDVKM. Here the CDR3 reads CASSPPGTAGNTIYF. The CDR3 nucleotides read TGTGCCAGCAGTCCCCCCGGGACAGCTGGAAACACCATATATTTT.

The chain's CDR3 is CASSFTGEAFF. As DNA, the CDR3 is TGTGCCAGCAGTTTTACAGGTGAAGCTTTCTTT. V is TRBV6-5 and J is TRBJ1-1, with D possibly being TRBD1 (5 bases). Germline CDR1 and CDR2: MNHEY and SVGAGI. Deletions cut 4 bases from V and 7 bases from J, with 7 bases between. There are 11 residues in the CDR3.

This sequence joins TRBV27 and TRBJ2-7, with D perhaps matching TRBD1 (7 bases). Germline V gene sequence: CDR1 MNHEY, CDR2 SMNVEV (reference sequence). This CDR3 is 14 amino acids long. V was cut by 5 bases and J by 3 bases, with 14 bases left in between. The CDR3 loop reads CASSPGDSRYEQYV. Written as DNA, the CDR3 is TGTGCCAGCAGTCCGGGGGACAGCCGCTACGAGCAGTACGTC.